A single sample gave rise to the 20 T cell receptor beta chains below, sequenced in a study of shared clonotypes between healthy human individuals. Profiled with immunoSEQ multiplex PCR; TCRdb holds only in-frame clones, not every one. Among about 2.3 million clones, approximately 95% were seen once, and the ten largest hold 0.35% to 0.45%. Source material: naive CD4+ T cells from PBMCs. Subset here: CD45RA+ positively selected. Every receptor here comes from a man between 18 and 29 years old in good health. Some clones in this sample may be carry-over from other donors' samples.

For this clone: Additional DNA sequences in this sample encode the identical CDR3. The V call is TRBV2, the J call TRBJ2-2; D is possibly TRBD1 (6 bases). V was clipped by 4 bases and J by 3 bases, with 9 bases between them. This CDR3 comprises 14 residues. Germline loops: CDR1 SNHLY, CDR2 FYNNEI. The CDR3 nucleotides read TGTGCCAGCAGTGTGACAGGAGACACCGGGGAGCTGTTTTTT. It specifies CASSVTGDTGELFF.

The chain has TRBV15 and TRBJ2-3; D is uncertain. The CDR3 runs to 17 residues. Germline V CDR1 and CDR2: LNHNV, YYDKDF (reference sequence). V was cut by 0 bases and J by 3 bases, with 16 bases left in between. This CDR3 reads CATSRDVLVGRTDTQYF. In DNA, the CDR3 is TGTGCCACCAGCAGAGATGTCCTAGTGGGAAGAACAGATACGCAGTATTTT.

The V gene is TRBV5-1, the J gene TRBJ2-7; 9 nucleotides agree with TRBD1. Germline V gene data show CDR1 as SGHRS and CDR2 as YFSETQ. V trimming: 4 bases; J trimming: 6 bases; junction bases outside the gene matches: 11. The CDR3 runs 15 residues. CDR3 sequence (DNA): TGCGCCAGCAGCCTAACAGGGGGCCCCATCGTCGAGCAGTACTTC. It codes for CASSLTGGPIVEQYF.

The CDR3 spells CATSRVWRDEQYF. CDR3 DNA sequence: TGTGCCACCAGCAGAGTTTGGAGAGACGAGCAGTACTTC. J is TRBJ2-7 and V is TRBV15; D gene ambiguous. V shed 1 base and J shed 5 bases, with 9 bases lying between them. CDR3 size: 13 residues. The V gene's germline CDR1 is LNHNV and CDR2 YYDKDF (reference sequence).

The rearrangement uses TRBV5-6 and TRBJ2-2; TRBD2 might be the D (5 bases). Germline CDR1 SGHDT, CDR2 YYEEEE. The CDR3 totals 14 residues. V lost 4 bases, J lost 7 bases, and 14 bases lay in between. Here the CDR3 reads CASSLDSVGGELFF. The CDR3 coding sequence is TGTGCCAGCAGCCTGGACTCTGTTGGCGGGGAGCTGTTTTTT.

The sample holds one count of this clone. The J gene is TRBJ2-3, the V gene TRBV5-4; TRBD1 matches 9 bases. The ends lost 3 bases at V and 6 bases at J; junction bases unmatched: 8. Germline CDR1 and CDR2: SGHNT and YYREEE (reference sequence). CDR3 size: 15 residues. For the CDR3, the DNA is TGTGCCAGCAGCTCCCCGGGACAGGGTGGGGATACGCAGTATTTT. Translation gives CASSSPGQGGDTQYF.

The J gene is TRBJ2-3, the V gene TRBV5-1; TRBD1 agrees at 7 bases. Trimming at V came to 4 bases and at J to 6 bases, leaving 20 bases not matched to a gene. Germline values: CDR1 SGHRS, CDR2 YFSETQ. The CDR3 is 18 residues long. CDR3 coding DNA: TGCGCCAGCAGCCTCCCATCGACAGGGTCCTTTGGAGGTGATACGCAGTATTTT. Protein product: CASSLPSTGSFGGDTQYF.

The J gene is TRBJ1-4, the V gene TRBV19; D perhaps matches TRBD1 (5 bases). This CDR3 has 18 amino acids. V lost 3 bases to trimming and J lost 8 bases, with 25 bases between them. From germline, CDR1 is LNHDA and CDR2 SQIVND (reference sequence). The CDR3 DNA sequence: TGTGCCAGTAGTATCTCAGGGCAGAAGCCCCTGTATGGCGAAAAACTGTTTTTT. Protein sequence: CASSISGQKPLYGEKLFF.

The rearrangement joins TRBV29-1 to TRBJ2-3; D assignment may be TRBD1 or TRBD2 (5 bases each). V shed 4 bases and J shed 2 bases, with 13 bases lying between them. The CDR3 spans 14 residues. Germline CDR1 is SQVTM and CDR2 is ANQGSEA. The CDR3 nucleotides read TGCAGCGTTGTTTCCGGGGCCGTCACAGATACGCAGTATTTT. Translated, it gives CSVVSGAVTDTQYF.

The rearrangement links TRBV5-6 to TRBJ2-3; 10 nucleotides agree with TRBD2. Germline lookup yields CDR1 SGHDT and CDR2 YYEEEE. This CDR3 has 15 amino acids. V shed 5 bases, J shed 7 bases, and the junction held 10 bases outside the gene matches. The CDR3 sequence: CASSRLAGVRYTQYF. For the CDR3, the DNA is TGTGCCAGCAGTAGACTAGCGGGTGTGCGATATACGCAGTATTTT.

The chain has TRBV7-9 and TRBJ2-3, with D perhaps assigned TRBD1 or TRBD2 (5 bases each). The V end lost 2 bases, the J end lost 4 bases, and 13 bases lay between the germline ends. In germline, CDR1 is SEHNR, CDR2 FQNEAQ (reference sequence). This CDR3 spans 15 amino acids. CDR3 loop: CASSLTLGRADTQYF. CDR3 bases: TGTGCCAGCAGCTTAACCCTGGGGCGGGCAGATACGCAGTATTTT.

The chain couples TRBV14 to TRBJ1-5; D gene unclear. V lost 0 bases to trimming and J lost 6 bases, with 18 bases between them. The CDR3 has 17 residues. CDR1 is SGHDN and CDR2 is FVKESK in the germline V gene. CDR3 region: CASSQDETMIISQPQHF. In DNA form, the CDR3 reads TGTGCCAGCAGCCAAGATGAGACAATGATCATTAGTCAGCCCCAGCATTTT.

This sequence joins TRBV5-1 and TRBJ1-1; D unresolved. Trimming took off 0 bases at V and 3 bases at J, with 12 bases between the two ends. Germline lookup yields CDR1 SGHRS and CDR2 YFSETQ. The CDR3 consists of 15 residues. CDR3 in amino acids: CASSLENPFYTEAFF. The CDR3 coding sequence is TGCGCCAGCAGCTTGGAAAATCCCTTTTACACTGAAGCTTTCTTT.

The V call is TRBV28, the J call TRBJ2-1; possible D gene TRBD2, 7 bases. There are 16 residues in the CDR3. Trimming removed 7 bases at V and 4 bases at J, with 20 bases between. In germline, CDR1 is MDHEN, CDR2 SYDVKM. CDR3 nucleotide sequence: TGTGCCAGCACCCCTTTGGGGGCGGGAGTTTACAATGAGCAGTTCTTC. It is translated as CASTPLGAGVYNEQFF.

The J gene is TRBJ1-1, the V gene TRBV7-2, with 7 bases that match TRBD1. The germline V gene encodes CDR1 SGHTA and CDR2 FQGNSA. V shed 5 bases, J shed 10 bases, and the junction held 10 bases outside the gene matches. The CDR3 extends over 13 amino acids. The CDR3 region is CASSLRQGSVAFF. CDR3 DNA sequence: TGTGCCAGCAGCCTGAGACAGGGTTCGGTAGCTTTCTTT.

The rearrangement uses TRBV10-3 and TRBJ1-3; 7 bases are a match to TRBD1. CDR1 is ENHRY and CDR2 is SYGVKD in the germline V gene. The ends lost 8 bases at V and 0 bases at J; junction bases unmatched: 4. This CDR3 contains 14 residues. The CDR3 bases are TGTGCCATCCGGGACAGCCACTCTGGAAACACCATATATTTT. It yields the protein CAIRDSHSGNTIYF.

This chain joins TRBV5-4 and TRBJ2-1, with 12 nucleotides matching TRBD2. Unmatched junction bases numbered 10, after V lost 0 bases and J lost 0 bases. CDR1 SGHNT and CDR2 YYREEE come from the germline V gene (reference sequence). CDR3 length equals 20 residues. CDR3 DNA: TGTGCCAGCAGCTTGGCCCGGACTAGCGGGGCTTATAGCTCCTACAATGAGCAGTTCTTC. This translates into CASSLARTSGAYSSYNEQFF.

The chain joins TRBV7-2 to TRBJ2-4; D perhaps matches TRBD1 (6 bases). This CDR3 is 16 amino acids long. The ends were cut back, 5 bases at V and 1 base at J, with 15 bases in the middle. Germline V gene data show CDR1 as SGHTA and CDR2 as FQGNSA. CDR3 protein: CASSLYRANAKNIQYF. The CDR3 nucleotides read TGTGCCAGCAGCCTTTACAGGGCGAACGCCAAAAACATTCAGTACTTC.

In this sample, this clone turned up once. The chain couples TRBV7-9 to TRBJ1-2; D unclear. Trimming cost V 1 base and J 4 bases, with 13 bases left between them. The CDR3 runs to 15 residues. Looked up from germline, CDR1 is SEHNR and CDR2 is FQNEAQ (reference sequence). CDR3 in DNA: TGTGCCAGCAGCTTAGGAAACCGAGGACTCTATGGCTACACCTTC. This translates into CASSLGNRGLYGYTF.

V gene TRBV30 combines with J gene TRBJ1-3, with unresolved D. This CDR3 is 12 amino acids long. V was shortened by 4 bases and J by 4 bases, with 8 bases between the two germline ends. Germline CDR1 reads GTSNPN; CDR2 reads SVGIG (reference sequence). CDR3 sequence (DNA): TGTGCCTGGACTCCAAAGGGAAACACCATATATTTT. Its protein product is CAWTPKGNTIYF. Together with reference TRBV30 and TRBJ1-3, the CDR3 gives the full variable domain: SQTIHQWPATLVQPVGSPLSLECTVEGTSNPNLYWYRQAAGRGLQLLFYSVGIGQISSEVPQNLSASRPQDRQFILSSKKLLLSDSGFYLCAWTPKGNTIYFGEGSWLTVV.